The rows below give T cell receptor beta chains drawn from one sample of a study of blood T cell repertoires in COVID-19. Only in-frame clones appear in the TCRdb table, and some are missing; sequencing was by immunoSEQ multiplex PCR. Among some 45,000 clones listed, 86% were seen once. Sequenced: peripheral blood. The receptors stem from a man between 65 and 80 years old with acute or convalescent COVID-19. Both conserved end residues are trimmed from each CDR3.

TRBV5-1	TRBJ1-3	ASSSGPGTGTVSGNTIY
TRBV6-5	TRBJ2-2	ASRQENTGELF
TRBV10-3	TRBJ1-2	AISVNLGQGEEGYT
TRBV12-3/TRBV12-4	TRBJ1-2	ASSRGTVYGYT
TRBV19	TRBJ2-7	ASSGGGGRYEQY
TRBV6-2/TRBV6-3	TRBJ2-7	ASSPTGGSDEQY
TRBV4-3	TRBJ2-2	ASSQGILGGGESGELF
TRBV2	TRBJ1-5	ASSEDGQAHQPQH
TRBV12-3/TRBV12-4	TRBJ1-6	ASSPEGGSPLH
TRBV28	TRBJ1-5	ASSPPLRGPQH
TRBV2	TRBJ1-6	ASSPLLTGALH
TRBV28	TRBJ2-1	ASSSGLAGGNEQF
TRBV6-4	TRBJ1-1	ASIPGGF
TRBV14	TRBJ2-1	ASSRGTRYNEQF
TRBV6-5	TRBJ1-2	ASSDRDGGYT
TRBV5-1	TRBJ2-3	ASSRQGRFSTDTQY
TRBV7-9	TRBJ2-1	ASSRQAGGPFEQF
TRBV23-1	TRBJ1-5	ASSLTESNQPQH
TRBV5-1	TRBJ2-5	ASSTGDRAQETQY